This TCR beta chain derives from a study of T cell responses to AZD1222 COVID-19 vaccine. Produced via immunoSEQ multiplex PCR; TCRdb's table is partial and in-frame only. The sample consists of some 66,000 clones, nearly 90% of them appearing once. Whole-study results and caveats: The study sampled repertoires only after the peak T cell response. Spike-wide vaccine-associated CD4 TCRs dominated at 160-218 and 743-854. Baseline testing showed seropositivity in only five or six AZD1222 recipients.

Worth noting for this clone: Its antigen is not identified.

This CDR3 contains 12 residues. Germline V CDR1 and CDR2: LGHDT, YNNKEL (reference sequence). Trimming pared 3 bases from V and 9 bases from J, leaving 9 bases between. The source was peripheral blood, collected 28 days after the second AZD1222 dose. The clonotype was recovered from an adult who received the AZD1222 COVID-19 vaccine. The chain has TRBV3-1 (or the pseudogene TRBV3-2) and TRBJ2-1; D unclear. CDR3 protein: CASSHGRGEQFF. DNA of the CDR3: TGTGCCAGCAGCCATGGACGAGGTGAGCAGTTCTTC.